The 9 T cell receptor beta chains listed next were all sequenced from one sample in a study of T cell responses to AZD1222 COVID-19 vaccine. TCRdb keeps only in-frame clones here, not all; method: immunoSEQ multiplex PCR. The repertoire includes approximately 190,000 clones, roughly 92% of them detected once, and 1% to 1.5% sits in the top ten. Sequencing was performed on peripheral blood, taken on day 0 of AZD1222 vaccination. These receptor sequences come from an adult in good health.

This chain joins TRBV10-3 and TRBJ1-3; a possible D gene is TRBD1 (6 bases). The CDR3 has 16 residues. The V end was cut by 3 bases, the J end by 0 bases, with 12 bases between. Germline-derived CDR1 and CDR2 are ENHRY and SYGVKD. The CDR3 nucleotides read TGTGCCATCAGTGATCATAGGGGGAACTCTGGAAACACCATATATTTT. It translates to CAISDHRGNSGNTIYF.

This rearrangement joins TRBV7-6 to TRBJ2-1, with D possibly matching TRBD2 (6 bases). The CDR3 spans 16 residues. Trimming pared 1 base from V and 10 bases from J, leaving 20 bases between. Germline assignment: CDR1 SGHVS and CDR2 FNYEAQ. This chain's CDR3 is CASSLGHLAGGVEQFF. DNA of the CDR3: TGTGCCAGCAGCTTAGGTCACTTGGCCGGCGGGGTAGAGCAGTTCTTC. Full variable domain (remainder filled in from reference TRBV7-6 and TRBJ2-1): GAGVSQSPRYKVTKRGQDVALRCDPISGHVSLYWYRQALGQGPEFLTYFNYEAQQDKSGLPNDRFSAERPEGSISTLTIQRTEQRDSAMYRCASSLGHLAGGVEQFFGPGTRLTVL.

This chain joins TRBV3-1 (or the pseudogene TRBV3-2) and TRBJ1-1; D is undetermined. This CDR3 is 12 amino acids long. The ends were cut back, 4 bases at V and 8 bases at J, with 11 bases in the middle. Germline V gives CDR1 LGHDT, CDR2 YNNKEL (reference sequence). CDR3 bases: TGTGCCAGCAGCCCCGGGGAGAACGAAGCTTTCTTT. It translates to CASSPGENEAFF.

The chain combines TRBV12-5 with TRBJ1-1; D remains ambiguous. The CDR3 spans 12 residues. Germline V CDR1 and CDR2: LGHNT, FRNRAP. The germline V and J ends were trimmed by 5 bases and 5 bases, with 9 bases remaining between them. The CDR3 sequence: CASGVRWTEAFF. For the CDR3, the DNA is TGTGCTAGTGGTGTCAGGTGGACTGAAGCTTTCTTT.

The chain employs TRBV6-5 and TRBJ2-3; D gene uncertain. There are 14 residues in the CDR3. The germline V gene has CDR1 MNHEY and CDR2 SVGAGI. Trimming shortened V by 0 bases and J by 5 bases, and 9 bases separated the two germline ends. Written as DNA, the CDR3 is TGTGCCAGCAGTTACTCGAGCAGTATAGATACGCAGTATTTT. Translated: CASSYSSSIDTQYF.

This chain joins TRBV12-3 or TRBV12-4 and TRBJ1-1; D is unresolved. CDR3 length: 11 residues. V was trimmed by 4 bases and J by 7 bases, leaving 7 bases between them. The CDR3 sequence: CASSSGNEAFF. CDR3 DNA: TGTGCCAGCAGTTCCGGGAATGAAGCTTTCTTT.

This sequence joins TRBV2 and TRBJ1-1, with 7 bases identical to TRBD1. CDR1 SNHLY and CDR2 FYNNEI come from the germline V gene. With 2 bases clipped from V and 5 bases from J, the junction kept 2 bases outside the gene matches. This CDR3 contains 13 residues. The CDR3 sequence is CASSEPDRTEAFF. CDR3 sequence (DNA): TGTGCCAGCAGTGAACCGGACAGGACTGAAGCTTTCTTT.

This clone has only one observation. The gene calls are TRBV9 and TRBJ1-4; possible D gene TRBD1, 5 bases. The V gene's germline CDR1 is SGDLS and CDR2 YYNGEE. Trimming removed 0 bases at V and 5 bases at J, with 8 bases between. This CDR3 spans 14 amino acids. The CDR3 reads CASSVDGGNEKLFF. The CDR3 nucleotides read TGTGCCAGCAGCGTAGATGGGGGGAATGAAAAACTGTTTTTT. The full variable domain, with the rest looked up from reference TRBV9 and TRBJ1-4, is DSGVTQTPKHLITATGQRVTLRCSPRSGDLSVYWYQQSLDQGLQFLIQYYNGEERAKGNILERFSAQQFPDLHSELNLSSLELGDSALYFCASSVDGGNEKLFFGSGTQLSVL.

V usage is TRBV7-2 and J usage is TRBJ2-2; D possibly matches TRBD1 or TRBD2 (6 bases each). The length of the CDR3 is 17 residues. Trimming removed 10 bases at V and 5 bases at J, with 26 bases between. Germline loops: CDR1 SGHTA, CDR2 FQGNSA. The CDR3 spells CANQTGAGFKGTGELFF. CDR3 DNA: TGTGCCAACCAGACGGGGGCGGGCTTTAAGGGGACCGGGGAGCTGTTTTTT.